The 20 T cell receptor beta chains below were found in one sample sequenced in a study of lymphopenia after photon versus proton radiotherapy. The data were produced by immunoSEQ multiplex PCR, yet TCRdb's version contains in-frame clones alone and is incomplete. The data show almost 30,000 clones, with around nine tenths seen just once and 40% to 50% held by the top ten. Source: peripheral blood, taken from a patient treated with proton-based radiotherapy. These receptors originate from a woman in her sixties with cholangiocarcinoma. Some clones in this sample may be carry-over from other donors' samples.

This chain connects TRBV7-3 to TRBJ2-1, with 12 bases that match TRBD2. Per germline, CDR1 SGHTA and CDR2 FQGTGA. CDR3 length: 15 residues. V gave up 2 bases and J gave up 5 bases; unmatched junction bases: 1. The CDR3 loop is CASSLGLAGNNEQFF. The CDR3 DNA reads as TGTGCCAGCAGCTTAGGACTAGCGGGGAACAATGAGCAGTTCTTC. The whole variable domain, remainder taken from reference TRBV7-3 and TRBJ2-1, is GAGVSQTPSNKVTEKGKYVELRCDPISGHTALYWYRQSLGQGPEFLIYFQGTGAADDSGLPNDRFFAVRPEGSVSTLKIQRTERGDSAVYLCASSLGLAGNNEQFFGPGTRLTVL.

The V call is TRBV11-2, the J call TRBJ1-1, with a tentative D call TRBD1 (5 bases). This CDR3 is 14 amino acids long. The V gene lost 1 base and the J gene lost 7 bases, with 13 bases spanning the gap. Germline CDR1 SGHAT, CDR2 FQNNGV. The CDR3 sequence: CASSLGQGRGEAFF. CDR3 nucleotide sequence: TGTGCCAGCAGCTTAGGTCAGGGCCGGGGTGAAGCTTTCTTT. Full variable domain (missing parts from reference TRBV11-2 and TRBJ1-1): EAGVAQSPRYKIIEKRQSVAFWCNPISGHATLYWYQQILGQGPKLLIQFQNNGVVDDSQLPKDRFSAERLKGVDSTLKIQPAKLEDSAVYLCASSLGQGRGEAFFGQGTRLTVV.

This chain links TRBV5-1 with TRBJ1-5; D is uncertain. Trimming took off 2 bases at V and 8 bases at J, with 14 bases between the two ends. This CDR3 contains 14 residues. Germline lookup yields CDR1 SGHRS and CDR2 YFSETQ. CDR3 protein: CASSFGSTGEPQHF. Written as DNA, the CDR3 is TGCGCCAGCAGCTTCGGCTCTACCGGGGAGCCCCAGCATTTT.

This clone was observed once. The chain carries TRBV6-5 and TRBJ1-5; 7 bases are shared with TRBD1. Trimming cost V 7 bases and J 5 bases; bases outside gene matches: 8. The length of the CDR3 is 14 residues. The germline CDR1 and CDR2 sequences are MNHEY and SVGAGI. The CDR3 DNA sequence: TGTGCCAGCAAAAAGGGGGCGTTGGATCAGCCCCAGCATTTT. It is translated as CASKKGALDQPQHF.

V and J are TRBV7-9 and TRBJ2-5; TRBD2 matches 7 bases. The V gene end was trimmed by 4 bases and the J gene end by 5 bases; junction bases not matched to a gene: 10. The CDR3 covers 15 residues. The V gene's germline CDR1 is SEHNR and CDR2 FQNEAQ (reference sequence). CDR3 region: CASSSVRAGVETQYF. CDR3 DNA sequence: TGTGCCAGCAGCTCGGTGCGGGCGGGGGTGGAGACCCAGTACTTC.

Here the CDR3 DNA reads TGTGCCAGCAGTTTGGTTACGGGTTATCAGCCCCAGCATTTT. It yields the protein CASSLVTGYQPQHF. The chain is built from TRBV28 and TRBJ1-5, with unresolved D. Germline CDR1 reads MDHEN; CDR2 reads SYDVKM. The CDR3 is 14 amino acids. Deletions cut 3 bases from V and 5 bases from J, with 11 bases between.

The chain recombines TRBV15 with TRBJ2-5; the D gene could be TRBD1 or TRBD2 (6 bases each). The V gene lost 5 bases and the J gene lost 3 bases, with 19 bases spanning the gap. CDR1 is LNHNV, CDR2 YYDKDF, per germline (reference sequence). The CDR3 runs 16 residues. The CDR3 bases are TGTGCCACCAGCCGTGCACGGGGGCCGACCGAAGAGACCCAGTACTTC. Protein: CATSRARGPTEETQYF.

Only one count was recorded for this clone. The J gene is TRBJ1-3, the V gene TRBV6-1, with a tentative D call TRBD1 (5 bases). From germline, CDR1 is MNHNS and CDR2 SASEGT. The ends were cut back, 0 bases at V and 0 bases at J, with 9 bases in the middle. This CDR3 has 16 amino acids. The CDR3 sequence: CASSEADSSSGNTIYF. The CDR3 bases are TGTGCCAGCAGTGAAGCCGACAGTAGCTCTGGAAACACCATATATTTT.

In this sample, this clone turned up once. The V gene is TRBV7-2, the J gene TRBJ2-5; 7 bases align to TRBD1. Germline CDR1 is SGHTA and CDR2 is FQGNSA. This CDR3 spans 13 amino acids. The J segment lost 6 bases and the V segment lost 5 bases, leaving 6 bases of the junction unmatched. This chain's CDR3 is CASSRQGGQTQYF. The CDR3 DNA follows: TGTGCCAGCAGCCGACAGGGTGGGCAGACCCAGTACTTC.

This clone was recorded only once. This chain connects TRBV7-8 to TRBJ2-7, with no clear D. This CDR3 contains 16 residues. The germline V gene has CDR1 SGHVS and CDR2 FQNEAQ. Trimming removed 5 bases at V and 0 bases at J, with 17 bases between. CDR3 protein: CASSPPLAANSYEQYF. In DNA, the CDR3 is TGTGCCAGCAGCCCCCCCCTGGCAGCCAACTCCTACGAGCAGTACTTC.

The CDR3 region has the DNA TGTGCCAGCAGCTTATCTCCTCGAAACAATGAGCAGTTCTTC. Amino acid sequence: CASSLSPRNNEQFF. The chain couples TRBV7-2 to TRBJ2-1, with D hard to call. V dropped 2 bases and J dropped 5 bases, with 10 bases sitting between them. Germline V gene sequence: CDR1 SGHTA, CDR2 FQGNSA. The CDR3 is 14 residues long.

CDR3 nucleotide sequence: TGTGCCAGCAGACGCAGAACCCTCAGGGCAGATACGCAGTATTTT. It yields the protein CASRRRTLRADTQYF. The rearrangement joins TRBV6-5 to TRBJ2-3, with TRBD1 as a possible D gene (5 bases). CDR1 and CDR2 from the germline V gene are MNHEY and SVGAGI. V was pared by 6 bases and J by 4 bases, with 17 bases between. The CDR3 runs 15 residues.

A single count supports this clone. The genes are TRBV23-1 and TRBJ1-1, with a weak D call TRBD1 (6 bases). TRBV23-1 is marked as an open reading frame, function uncertain. This CDR3 contains 15 residues. Trimming removed 7 bases from V and 0 bases from J, with 15 bases in between. CDR3 in amino acids: CASIGGPGMNTEAFF. In DNA, the CDR3 is TGCGCCAGCATTGGGGGCCCGGGAATGAACACTGAAGCTTTCTTT.

The CDR3 loop is CASSRQAMNTEAFF. The CDR3 nucleotides read TGTGCCAGCAGCCGACAGGCAATGAACACTGAAGCTTTCTTT. The chain is built from TRBV6-1 and TRBJ1-1, with D perhaps TRBD1 (6 bases). Trimming took off 6 bases at V and 0 bases at J, with 11 bases between the two ends. Germline V gene data show CDR1 as MNHNS and CDR2 as SASEGT. The CDR3 length is 14 residues.

The J gene is TRBJ2-5, the V gene TRBV6-1; D might be TRBD1 or TRBD2, each matching 5 bases. Germline V gene data show CDR1 as MNHNS and CDR2 as SASEGT. The ends were cut back, 8 bases at V and 4 bases at J, with 14 bases in the middle. The CDR3 contains 13 residues. CDR3 DNA sequence: TGTGCCAGCGGCAGGGAGTGGGGAGAGACCCAGTACTTC. Protein sequence: CASGREWGETQYF.

This sequence joins TRBV6-5 and TRBJ1-1, with a weak D call TRBD1 (5 bases). There are 13 residues in the CDR3. The germline CDR1 and CDR2 sequences are MNHEY and SVGAGI. Trimming removed 7 bases at V and 5 bases at J, with 14 bases between. DNA of the CDR3: TGTGCCAGCACCCCCGGGGCCTGGACTGAAGCTTTCTTT. This sequence encodes CASTPGAWTEAFF.

The chain couples TRBV2 to TRBJ2-1, with 14 bases lining up with TRBD2. There are 15 residues in the CDR3. Germline V gene sequence: CDR1 SNHLY, CDR2 FYNNEI. The junction had 4 bases not matched to a gene; V was cut back by 6 bases and J by 6 bases. The DNA of the CDR3 is TGTGCCAGCAGCCTAGGACTAGCGGGGGGCAATGAGCAGTTCTTC. Translating gives CASSLGLAGGNEQFF.

Sample share makes this clone medium-sized. V is TRBV4-1 and J is TRBJ1-1; D is undetermined. Germline CDR1 MGHRA, CDR2 YSYEKL. The CDR3 has 16 residues. Between the trimmed V and J ends, which lost 3 bases and 0 bases, there was a span of 14 bases. DNA of the CDR3: TGCGCCAGCAGCCACGTCGCCGGGATTATGAACACTGAAGCTTTCTTT. Translated, it gives CASSHVAGIMNTEAFF.

This clone was counted only a few times. This sequence joins TRBV5-1 and TRBJ1-6; D is uncertain. Germline V gene data show CDR1 as SGHRS and CDR2 as YFSETQ. The CDR3 sequence is 13 residues long. The germline V and J ends were trimmed by 6 bases and 7 bases, with 11 bases remaining between them. CDR3 amino acids: CASKTPENSPLHF. For the CDR3, the DNA is TGCGCCAGCAAGACACCGGAGAATTCACCCCTCCACTTT.

The V and J genes are TRBV23-1 and TRBJ1-5; no reliable D call. TRBV23-1 falls under the ORF class, with uncertain function. Trimming left V 8 bases short and J 2 bases short, with 16 bases between. The CDR3 loop spans 15 amino acids. The CDR3 sequence is CASPSRAKGNQPQHF. The CDR3 DNA reads as TGCGCCAGCCCCTCCCGGGCAAAGGGCAATCAGCCCCAGCATTTT.